The 23 T cell receptor beta chains listed next were all sequenced from one sample in a study of T cells in narcolepsy. Measured with immunoSEQ multiplex PCR; TCRdb has only the in-frame clones, and not every one. The sample includes 30,000 to 35,000 clones, around 83% of them seen just once. Sequencing was carried out using CD45RA- memory CD4+ T cells from PBMCs. The receptors derive from a human donor with narcolepsy.

V and J are TRBV1 and TRBJ2-7; TRBD2, the D gene given by the table, was not confirmed from the DNA. TRBV1 is a documented pseudogene. The CDR3 consists of 21 residues. CDR3 sequence (DNA): TGCACCAGCAGCCAAGACAGGGGTTTGAGGAGGACTAGCGGGGGGAGCTACGAGCAGTACTTC. Translated, it gives CTSSQDRGLRRTSGGSYEQYF.

This clone was counted only a few times. J is TRBJ1-6 and V is TRBV7-8; D gene uncertain. Germline V CDR1 and CDR2: SGHVS, FQNEAQ. The ends were cut back, 2 bases at V and 0 bases at J, with 14 bases in the middle. The CDR3 contains 18 residues. The CDR3 loop is CASSLLRQESSYNSPLHF. In nucleotides, the CDR3 is TGTGCCAGCAGCTTACTCAGGCAGGAGAGCTCCTATAATTCACCCCTCCACTTT.

This clone has a single count. The rearrangement links TRBV7-7 to TRBJ2-5, with TRBD2 identical over 8 bases. J was trimmed by 1 base and V by 5 bases; bases with no gene match: 3. There are 14 residues in the CDR3. CDR1 is SSHAT and CDR2 is FNYEAQ in the germline V gene (reference sequence). CDR3 coding DNA: TGTGCCAGCAGCCTACTAGCGGTCCAAGAGACCCAGTACTTC. Translation: CASSLLAVQETQYF.

The gene calls are TRBV2 and TRBJ2-3; D may be TRBD1 (5 bases). V lost 4 bases and J 6 bases, leaving 11 bases between the germline ends. This CDR3 is built from 13 residues. Per germline, CDR1 SNHLY and CDR2 FYNNEI. The CDR3 DNA sequence: TGTGCCAGCAGTGCTGGGGCGAGGGATACGCAGTATTTT. This encodes CASSAGARDTQYF.

This clone was counted between two and nine times. Here the CDR3 reads CASSPQPGLAGDQETQYF. CDR3 bases: TGTGCCAGCAGCCCGCAACCTGGACTAGCGGGGGATCAAGAGACCCAGTACTTC. The rearrangement joins TRBV7-9 to TRBJ2-5, with 13 bases identical to TRBD2. Germline V gene sequence: CDR1 SEHNR, CDR2 FQNEAQ (reference sequence). CDR3 length: 18 residues. V shed 5 bases, J shed 2 bases, and the junction held 11 bases outside the gene matches.

The chain carries TRBV14 and TRBJ2-3; 7 nucleotides match TRBD1. V shed 5 bases and J 3 bases; nucleotides not matched to a gene: 8. This CDR3 is built from 15 residues. Germline loops: CDR1 SGHDN, CDR2 FVKESK. The CDR3 DNA is TGTGCCAGCAGCGACCCAGGGGGTGTAACAGATACGCAGTATTTT. This sequence encodes CASSDPGGVTDTQYF.

This chain uses TRBV19 with TRBJ2-3, with D hard to call. Trimming took off 4 bases at V and 4 bases at J, with 6 bases between the two ends. Per germline, CDR1 LNHDA and CDR2 SQIVND (reference sequence). The CDR3 is made up of 12 amino acids. The CDR3 DNA sequence: TGTGCCAGTAGTAAACTCGCAGATACGCAGTATTTT. Translation gives CASSKLADTQYF.

CDR3 DNA sequence: TGTGCCAGCAGGGGATCGGGGGGCTCTGGGGCCAACGTCCTGACTTTC. It specifies CASRGSGGSGANVLTF. The V gene is TRBV27, the J gene TRBJ2-6; 7 nucleotides line up with TRBD2. After removal of 6 bases from V and 0 bases from J, the junction contained 5 bases not matched to a gene. Per the germline V gene, CDR1 is MNHEY and CDR2 is SMNVEV (reference sequence). CDR3 length equals 16 residues.

The chain recombines TRBV18 with TRBJ2-2; D possibly corresponds to TRBD2 (6 bases). The CDR3 contains 16 residues. Trimming stripped 3 bases from V and 0 bases from J, with 11 bases between. Germline CDR1 reads KGHSH; CDR2 reads LQKENI. The CDR3 spells CASSPYRDSNTGELFF. CDR3 coding DNA: TGTGCCAGCTCACCTTACCGGGACTCGAACACCGGGGAGCTGTTTTTT.

The V and J genes are TRBV6-4 and TRBJ2-3; D perhaps matches TRBD1 (6 bases). Germline CDR1 is MRHNA and CDR2 is SNTAGT. V was pared by 6 bases and J by 2 bases, with 15 bases between. CDR3 size: 15 residues. DNA of the CDR3: TGTGCCAGCAGCGGCAGGGGTCGAGACACAGATACGCAGTATTTT. Encoded protein: CASSGRGRDTDTQYF.

J is TRBJ2-5 and V is TRBV11-2; TRBD1 is a possible D gene (6 bases). V lost 1 base and J 1 base, leaving 16 bases between the germline ends. Germline CDR1 and CDR2: SGHAT and FQNNGV. CDR3 length: 17 residues. Written as DNA, the CDR3 is TGTGCCAGCAGCTTAGGTCTGGACAGTACTTCCCAAGAGACCCAGTACTTC. Translation: CASSLGLDSTSQETQYF.

CDR3 sequence reads: CASSEGAVAGTQYF. CDR3 DNA: TGTGCCAGCAGTGAAGGAGCAGTCGCCGGGACCCAGTACTTC. This rearrangement joins TRBV6-1 to TRBJ2-5; no reliable D call. CDR1 MNHNS and CDR2 SASEGT come from the germline V gene. The CDR3 has 14 amino acids. V was clipped by 1 base and J by 7 bases, with 13 bases between them.

This clone was counted only a few times. This chain joins TRBV10-2 and TRBJ1-1; a possible D gene is TRBD1 (6 bases). V was trimmed by 7 bases and J by 3 bases, leaving 12 bases between them. Germline-derived CDR1 and CDR2 are WSHSY and SAAADI. The CDR3 totals 13 residues. For the CDR3, the DNA is TGCGCCAGCACCCGGGACACTTACACTGAAGCTTTCTTT. The encoded protein is CASTRDTYTEAFF.

The chain has TRBV21-1 and TRBJ1-5; TRBD1, the table's D call, lacks a check against the DNA. TRBV21-1 corresponds to a pseudogene. The CDR3 has 17 amino acids. CDR3 in amino acids: CASTGTGLPVVGQPQHF. For the CDR3, the DNA is TGTGCCAGCACCGGGACAGGGCTCCCCGTGGTTGGTCAGCCCCAGCATTTT.

This clone has just one count. The chain employs TRBV7-2 and TRBJ1-1, with D unclear. Trimming cost V 1 base and J 6 bases, with 18 bases left between them. Germline V gene data show CDR1 as SGHTA and CDR2 as FQGNSA. This CDR3 has 16 amino acids. The CDR3 loop is CASSLVVGGYSPEAFF. In DNA form, the CDR3 reads TGTGCCAGCAGCTTAGTAGTAGGCGGGTATTCTCCTGAAGCTTTCTTT.

This clone was picked up a small number of times. The chain employs TRBV10-2 and TRBJ1-4; D is perhaps TRBD1 (5 bases). The germline V gene encodes CDR1 WSHSY and CDR2 SAAADI. The V end lost 10 bases, the J end lost 11 bases, and 17 bases lay between the germline ends. The CDR3 spans 12 residues. This chain's CDR3 is CATSPGRVKLFF. In DNA form, the CDR3 reads TGCGCCACCAGCCCAGGGCGGGTGAAACTGTTTTTT.

The chain links TRBV27 to TRBJ1-1; the D is unclear. Looked up from germline, CDR1 is MNHEY and CDR2 is SMNVEV (reference sequence). The CDR3 is made up of 10 amino acids. Trimming pared 5 bases from V and 7 bases from J, leaving 5 bases between. This CDR3 reads CASSPCEAFF. CDR3 nucleotide sequence: TGTGCCAGCAGTCCCTGTGAAGCTTTCTTT.

The chain is built from TRBV2 and TRBJ1-5, with D possibly matching TRBD1 (6 bases). Germline-derived CDR1 and CDR2 are SNHLY and FYNNEI. The CDR3 consists of 12 residues. The V end lost 6 bases, the J end lost 5 bases, and 8 bases lay between the germline ends. The CDR3 spells CASSRGDQPQHF. In DNA form, the CDR3 reads TGTGCCAGCAGCAGGGGTGATCAGCCCCAGCATTTT.

This CDR3 is CATILTGRSSGANVLTF. CDR3 in DNA: TGTGCCACCATCTTGACAGGGAGAAGCTCTGGGGCCAACGTCCTGACTTTC. V and J are TRBV7-8 and TRBJ2-6; 7 positions agree with TRBD1. The CDR3 length is 17 residues. Trimming removed 10 bases from V and 0 bases from J; junction bases left unmatched: 12. Per germline, CDR1 SGHVS and CDR2 FQNEAQ.

The chain couples TRBV9 to TRBJ2-3; D assignment may be TRBD1 or TRBD2 (5 bases each). Germline loops: CDR1 SGDLS, CDR2 YYNGEE. V was trimmed by 1 base and J by 6 bases, leaving 15 bases between them. This CDR3 comprises 15 residues. The DNA for the CDR3 is TGTGCCAGCAGCGTACAACCGGGGCCCCAGGATACGCAGTATTTT. It specifies CASSVQPGPQDTQYF.

This clone was counted a few times. The chain combines TRBV7-3 with TRBJ2-3; 12 bases match TRBD2. CDR3 length equals 16 residues. Losses at the gene ends were 5 bases for V and 2 bases for J; bases not matched to a gene: 5. CDR1 SGHTA and CDR2 FQGTGA come from the germline V gene. CDR3 loop: CASSLLAGGTTDTQYF. The CDR3 DNA reads TGTGCCAGCAGCCTTCTAGCGGGGGGGACCACAGATACGCAGTATTTT. Based on the CDR3 plus reference TRBV7-3 and TRBJ2-3, the full variable domain is GAGVSQTPSNKVTEKGKYVELRCDPISGHTALYWYRQSLGQGPEFLIYFQGTGAADDSGLPNDRFFAVRPEGSVSTLKIQRTERGDSAVYLCASSLLAGGTTDTQYFGPGTRLTVL.

The chain has TRBV5-1 and TRBJ2-2; D might be TRBD2 (6 bases). The CDR3 runs to 16 residues. CDR1 and CDR2 from the germline V gene are SGHRS and YFSETQ. V dropped 1 base and J dropped 0 bases, with 10 bases sitting between them. CDR3 nucleotides: TGCGCCAGCAGCTTGAGTCCGGGGGCGAACACCGGGGAGCTGTTTTTT. It codes for CASSLSPGANTGELFF.

The chain is built from TRBV4-1 and TRBJ2-5; 7 nucleotides agree with TRBD1. The CDR3 runs to 17 residues. V was clipped by 4 bases and J by 4 bases; unmatched bases: 15. Germline V CDR1 and CDR2: MGHRA, YSYEKL. CDR3 loop: CASSLRWRQGERETQYF. The CDR3, as DNA: TGCGCCAGCAGCCTAAGGTGGCGACAGGGCGAGAGAGAGACCCAGTACTTC.